This TCR beta chain stems from a study of blood T cell repertoires in COVID-19. Looking at the study overall: T cells, B-cell-depleted T cells, or PBMCs provided the cDNA or gDNA that served as material.

TCRdb keeps only in-frame clones here, not all; method: immunoSEQ multiplex PCR. The sample contains about 160,000 clones, roughly 90% of which appear only once. The length of the CDR3 is 16 residues. V was cut by 3 bases and J by 0 bases, with 14 bases left in between. CDR1 and CDR2 from the germline V gene are LNHDA and SQIVND (reference sequence). This sequence originates from a woman in her seventies with acute or convalescent COVID-19. This chain links TRBV19 with TRBJ1-1; D might be TRBD1 (5 bases). The sample consisted of peripheral blood. The CDR3 protein is CASSMGLVQVNTEAFF. The CDR3 DNA is TGTGCCAGTAGTATGGGGCTTGTGCAGGTGAACACTGAAGCTTTCTTT.